These T cell receptor beta chains were read from a single sample in a study of T cells in Graves' hyperthyroidism and ophthalmopathy. From the multiplex PCR reads, TCRdb called clonotypes with MiXCR, one entry per CDR3 protein. This table holds about 610,000 distinct CDR3 sequences, roughly 14% found once. Sequenced input: blood. Source of these receptors: a woman between 40 and 55 years old with Graves' ophthalmopathy. The CDR3 runs from the conserved cysteine through the conserved F or W. The D gene is left open where the match is weak. Clone size, where shown, is once, few, many, or a class for clones that have expanded.

clone_size,d_call,v_call,j_call,cdr3_aa,cdr3_nt
-,-,TRBV6-1,TRBJ2-1,CASSPRWDSYNEQFF,TGTGCCAGCAGCCCCCGGTGGGACTCCTACAATGAGCAGTTCTTC
many,-,TRBV28,TRBJ1-2,CASSSQGTDYGYTF,TGTGCCAGCAGTTCCCAGGGGACCGACTATGGCTACACCTTC
-,-,TRBV11-1,TRBJ2-2,CASSPGDTINTGELFF,TGTGCCAGCAGCCCAGGGGACACTATCAACACCGGGGAGCTGTTTTTT
many,TRBD1,TRBV28,TRBJ2-7,CASSTTGWETYEQYF,TGTGCCAGCAGCACGACAGGGTGGGAAACCTACGAGCAGTACTTC
many,TRBD1,TRBV12-3/TRBV12-4,TRBJ2-5,CASSTRDRESQETQYF,TGTGCCAGCAGCACTCGGGACAGGGAGTCTCAAGAGACCCAGTACTTC
-,TRBD2,TRBV9,TRBJ2-2,CASSVGSGSNTGELFF,TGTGCCAGCAGCGTAGGTAGCGGGAGTAACACCGGGGAGCTGTTTTTT
many,-,TRBV2,TRBJ1-3,CASSDRGRLGDTIYF,TGTGCCAGCAGTGACCGCGGTCGTTTAGGGGACACCATATATTTT
many,TRBD2,TRBV4-1,TRBJ2-7,CASSQTASGSYEQYF,TGCGCCAGCAGCCAGACGGCTAGCGGGAGCTACGAGCAGTACTTC
many,TRBD1,TRBV12-3/TRBV12-4,TRBJ1-2,CASSSSSGQSYGYTF,TGTGCCAGCAGTTCTAGTTCGGGACAGAGCTATGGCTACACCTTC
many,-,TRBV6-2/TRBV6-3,TRBJ2-3,CASSYGRQSTDTQYF,TGTGCCAGCAGTTACGGGCGGCAAAGCACAGATACGCAGTATTTT
few,-,TRBV6-1,TRBJ1-5,CASSERYGQPQHF,TGTGCCAGCAGTGAACGGTACGGCCAGCCCCAGCATTTT
many,TRBD1,TRBV11-2,TRBJ2-7,CASSQGAVRVGNHEQYF,TGTGCCAGCAGCCAGGGGGCGGTCCGGGTGGGGAACCACGAGCAGTACTTC
-,-,TRBV11-3,TRBJ2-7,CASTPAGVSYEQYF,TGTGCCAGCACGCCTGCAGGGGTAAGCTACGAGCAGTACTTC
many,-,TRBV9,TRBJ1-2,CASSVDGISYGYTF,TGTGCCAGCAGCGTAGATGGCATTTCCTATGGCTACACCTTC
few,-,TRBV7-8,TRBJ1-5,CASSLNRWRGNQPQHF,TGTGCCAGCAGCTTAAATAGGTGGCGGGGGAATCAGCCCCAGCATTTT
many,-,TRBV5-4,TRBJ2-5,CASRAGSLGETQYF,TGTGCCAGCAGGGCCGGGAGCCTCGGGGAGACCCAGTACTTC
-,-,TRBV29-1,TRBJ2-1,CSTRRYNEQFF,TGCAGCACGAGACGCTACAATGAGCAGTTCTTC
many,TRBD1,TRBV12-3/TRBV12-4,TRBJ1-2,CASSLGAGGGYGYTF,TGTGCCAGCAGTTTGGGGGCAGGGGGCGGCTATGGCTACACCTTC
-,-,TRBV12-3/TRBV12-4,TRBJ2-2,CASTVTGELFF,TGTGCCAGCACCGTAACCGGGGAGCTGTTTTTT
many,-,TRBV6-1,TRBJ2-7,CASSADRTYEQYF,TGTGCCAGCAGTGCCGACAGAACCTACGAGCAGTACTTC
many,-,TRBV20-1,TRBJ1-1,CSAASSGDAEAFF,TGCAGTGCTGCCTCTTCGGGAGACGCTGAAGCTTTCTTT
many,TRBD2,TRBV5-4,TRBJ2-7,CASSLAGTSGRGPDF,TGTGCCAGCAGCTTGGCCGGGACTAGCGGGAGAGGTCCGGACTTC
many,-,TRBV7-8,TRBJ2-7,CASSLADIDYEQYF,TGTGCCAGCAGCTTAGCGGACATAGATTACGAGCAGTACTTC
many,-,TRBV28,TRBJ2-7,CASSSYSLQQYF,TGTGCCAGCAGCTCTTACAGTCTCCAGCAGTACTTC
-,-,TRBV6-1,TRBJ1-6,CASTGFFSYNSPLHF,TGTGCCAGCACCGGGTTTTTCTCCTATAATTCACCCCTCCACTTT
-,-,TRBV12-3/TRBV12-4,TRBJ1-1,CASSSGPRGTEAFF,TGTGCCAGCAGTTCGGGCCCCAGGGGTACTGAAGCTTTCTTT
many,-,TRBV19,TRBJ1-2,CASSIEGAGYTF,TGTGCCAGTAGTATAGAAGGGGCAGGCTACACCTTC
many,-,TRBV10-3,TRBJ1-1,CAIKSPQNTEAFF,TGTGCCATCAAATCCCCACAGAACACTGAAGCTTTCTTT
many,-,TRBV10-3,TRBJ1-1,CAISTGEVALEAFF,TGTGCCATCTCAACCGGGGAGGTTGCTCTTGAAGCTTTCTTT
many,-,TRBV7-2,TRBJ2-7,CASSLDGSSYEQYF,TGTGCCAGCAGCTTAGACGGGAGCTCCTACGAGCAGTACTTC
-,-,TRBV29-1,TRBJ1-5,CSVARGANQPQHF,TGCAGCGTTGCCCGGGGGGCCAATCAGCCCCAGCATTTT
few,-,TRBV29-1,TRBJ1-1,CSVCLTGNTEAFF,TGCAGCGTCTGTCTAACAGGGAACACTGAAGCTTTCTTT
many,-,TRBV7-2,TRBJ2-7,CASSFQGSGSHEQYF,TGTGCCAGCAGCTTCCAGGGATCAGGCTCGCACGAGCAGTACTTC
many,TRBD2,TRBV28,TRBJ2-2,CASSFTSDARGELFF,TGTGCCAGCAGTTTCACTAGCGATGCTAGGGGGGAGCTGTTTTTT
many,-,TRBV11-2,TRBJ2-2,CASSFIENTGELFF,TGTGCCAGCAGCTTCATAGAGAACACCGGGGAGCTGTTTTTT
many,-,TRBV2,TRBJ2-4,CASSYREDIQYF,TGTGCCAGCAGTTACAGGGAGGACATTCAGTACTTC
-,-,TRBV4-1,TRBJ1-2,CASSQEFYVGTQRYGYTF,TGCGCCAGCAGCCAAGAGTTTTATGTGGGTACACAACGCTATGGCTACACCTTC
-,TRBD1,TRBV11-2,TRBJ2-5,CASSLESPASGGRETQYF,TGTGCCAGCAGCTTAGAATCTCCCGCGTCAGGGGGCAGGGAGACCCAGTACTTC
many,-,TRBV30,TRBJ1-5,CAWSAVSNQPQHF,TGTGCCTGGAGTGCGGTAAGCAATCAGCCCCAGCATTTT
many,-,TRBV4-2,TRBJ2-5,CASSQDTQYQETQYF,TGTGCCAGCAGCCAAGACACCCAGTACCAAGAGACCCAGTACTTC
-,-,TRBV6-2/TRBV6-3,TRBJ1-1,CASSPRGSGGTEAFF,TGTGCCAGCAGCCCTAGGGGGTCCGGGGGCACTGAAGCTTTCTTT
many,TRBD1,TRBV6-2/TRBV6-3,TRBJ2-7,CASNDRDRDYKDEQYF,TGTGCCAGCAACGACCGGGACAGGGATTATAAGGACGAGCAGTACTTC
-,TRBD1,TRBV28,TRBJ2-7,CASSLLDRANEQYF,TGTGCCAGCAGTTTATTGGACAGGGCCAACGAGCAGTACTTC
many,TRBD1,TRBV4-1,TRBJ1-2,CASSQRDSNYGYTF,TGCGCCAGCAGCCAAAGGGACAGCAACTATGGCTACACCTTC
few,TRBD1,TRBV18,TRBJ2-7,CASSPRDRAWEQYF,TGTGCCAGCTCACCGCGGGACAGGGCGTGGGAGCAGTACTTC
many,TRBD1,TRBV2,TRBJ2-7,CASSEETGPYEQYF,TGTGCCAGCAGTGAGGAGACAGGGCCCTACGAGCAGTACTTC
many,TRBD2,TRBV15,TRBJ2-7,CATSISSGPYEQYF,TGTGCCACCAGCATATCTAGCGGGCCCTACGAGCAGTACTTC
-,-,TRBV30,TRBJ2-7,CAWSRGLDSYEQYF,TGTGCCTGGAGTCGTGGGCTAGACTCCTACGAGCAGTACTTC
few,-,TRBV12-3/TRBV12-4,TRBJ2-5,CASSFQGSQETQYF,TGTGCCAGCAGTTTTCAGGGGTCGCAAGAGACCCAGTACTTC
many,-,TRBV10-3,TRBJ1-1,CATGPVLMNTEAFF,TGTGCCACGGGACCAGTGTTAATGAACACTGAAGCTTTCTTT
-,-,TRBV30,TRBJ1-1,CAWGHTEAFF,TGTGCCTGGGGGCACACCGAAGCTTTCTTT
many,TRBD1,TRBV6-5,TRBJ2-7,CASSMGQGDYEQYF,TGTGCCAGCAGTATGGGACAGGGTGACTACGAGCAGTACTTC
-,-,TRBV6-1,TRBJ1-5,CASSEGGPQHF,TGTGCCAGCAGTGAAGGTGGGCCCCAGCATTTT
-,-,TRBV6-5,TRBJ2-7,CASSYSGTNNEQYF,TGTGCCAGCAGTTACTCCGGGACGAATAACGAGCAGTACTTC
-,-,TRBV30,TRBJ1-1,CAWSVLAAEAFF,TGTGCCTGGAGTGTACTCGCGGCTGAAGCTTTCTTT